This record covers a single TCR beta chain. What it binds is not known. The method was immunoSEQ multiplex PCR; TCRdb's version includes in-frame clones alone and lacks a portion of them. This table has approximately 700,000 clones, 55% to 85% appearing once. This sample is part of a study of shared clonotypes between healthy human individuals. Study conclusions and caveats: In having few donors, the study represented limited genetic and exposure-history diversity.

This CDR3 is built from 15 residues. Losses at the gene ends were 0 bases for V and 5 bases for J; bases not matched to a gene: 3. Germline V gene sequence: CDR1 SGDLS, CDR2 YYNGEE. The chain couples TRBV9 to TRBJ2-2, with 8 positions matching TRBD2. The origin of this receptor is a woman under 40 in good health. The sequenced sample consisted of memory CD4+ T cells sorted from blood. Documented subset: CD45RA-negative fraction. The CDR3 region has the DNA TGTGCCAGCAGCGTAGACGGGAGGGCGACCGGGGAGCTGTTTTTT. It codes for CASSVDGRATGELFF.